The sequence of this T cell receptor beta chain was determined in a study of shared clonotypes between healthy human individuals. The wider study: Three plates each covered CD4 naive and memory; CD8 naive two, CD8 memory one.

Concerning this clone: The antigen remains unidentified.

Study-wide points: Sampling covered blood only; tissue repertoires likely differ. Incomplete sequencing of sorted subsets was indicated by rarefaction despite large depth. Non-shared clonotypes were found to have lower generation probabilities than the clonotypes that were shared by all four of the sorted-subset donors.

Repertoires were generated with immunoSEQ multiplex PCR, while TCRdb's copy carries only in-frame clones and drops some. The table has 1.6 million or so clones, around 98.5% seen once. This sequence was found in a man aged 30-40 years in good health. The sample comprised naive CD4+ T cells sorted from blood. Subset given: CD45RA+ positively selected.

DNA for the CDR3: TGTGCCAGCAGTTACCCCTACTACAATGAGCAGTTCTTC. This translates into CASSYPYYNEQFF. V and J are TRBV6-6 and TRBJ2-1; no definite D call. CDR3 length equals 13 residues. Germline-derived CDR1 and CDR2 are MNHNY and SVGAGI (reference sequence). With 2 bases removed from V and 3 bases from J, the gap between germline ends came to 5 bases.